This TCR beta chain appears in the sequencing data of a study of CD8 T cells in ankylosing spondylitis. The table lists this clonotype with many counts. Its antigen is as yet unknown. Germline assignment: CDR1 SQVTM and CDR2 ANQGSEA. The V end lost 5 bases, the J end lost 3 bases, and 13 bases lay between the germline ends. CDR3 size: 13 residues. Whole-study results and caveats: Earlier authors reported some of these motif variants in reactive arthritis synovial fluid and blood.

One entry per CDR3 protein results from TCRdb running MiXCR on the 5' RACE reads. Of 85,000 to 100,000 distinct CDR3 sequences listed, almost 8.5% were seen once; the top ten hold about 9.6%. The rearrangement uses TRBV29-1 and TRBJ1-1; D call uncertain. The sequencing input was blood, either unsorted or a sorted T cell fraction (not recorded which). The sequence derives from a male donor with ankylosing spondylitis or in good health (not recorded which). This CDR3 reads CSVSNVRDTEAFF. The CDR3 nucleotides are TGCAGCGTTTCAAACGTCCGGGACACTGAAGCTTTCTTT. Full variable domain (missing parts from reference TRBV29-1 and TRBJ1-1): SAVISQKPSRDICQRGTSLTIQCQVDSQVTMMFWYRQQPGQSLTLIATANQGSEATYESGFVIDKFPISRPNLTFSTLTVSNMSPEDSSIYLCSVSNVRDTEAFFGQGTRLTVV.